The 22 T cell receptor beta chains below were found in one sample sequenced in a study of T cell repertoires in cytomegalovirus infection (dated by TCRdb to 2018 to 2020). The run used an Illumina HiSeq 1500. In-frame beta chains were kept once TCRdb had trimmed the public reads at Q25 with fastp and called clones with MiXCR. Records with the same CDR3 protein are collapsed into one entry carrying the most frequent genes and DNA. In all, the sample holds 90,000 to 130,000 distinct CDR3 sequences, and roughly a tenth of those were seen once. The ten largest clones take up over 25% of the sample. Antigen specificity for these receptors is unknown. Material: PBMCs, sequenced either directly or after in vitro stimulation (not recorded which). The receptors derive from a human donor in good health (CMV status not recorded). Some clones in this sample may be carry-over from other donors' samples.

The CDR3 protein is CSASRSGFGSPLHF. CDR3 nucleotide sequence: TGCAGTGCTAGCAGGTCAGGGTTTGGATCACCCCTCCACTTT. The V and J genes are TRBV20-1 and TRBJ1-6, with D tentatively TRBD1 (5 bases). The CDR3 loop spans 14 amino acids. V lost 3 bases to trimming and J lost 10 bases, with 16 bases between them. Germline CDR1 reads DFQATT; CDR2 reads SNEGSKA (reference sequence).

J is TRBJ1-5 and V is TRBV28; TRBD1 aligns across 7 bases. The CDR3 spans 15 residues. Germline assignment: CDR1 MDHEN and CDR2 SYDVKM. J gave up 3 bases and V 6 bases, and 8 bases lay outside the gene matches. CDR3 amino acids: CASRTGALNNQPQHF. The CDR3 coding sequence is TGTGCCAGCAGAACAGGGGCGTTGAACAATCAGCCCCAGCATTTT.

This clonotype has more than one count but fewer than ten. The J gene is TRBJ2-3, the V gene TRBV7-2, with D possibly being TRBD2 (6 bases). The germline V and J ends were trimmed by 2 bases and 5 bases, with 11 bases remaining between them. Germline CDR1 is SGHTA and CDR2 is FQGNSA. The CDR3 consists of 14 residues. The CDR3 loop reads CASSLTGGKDTQYF. DNA for the CDR3: TGTGCCAGCAGCTTAACCGGCGGGAAAGATACGCAGTATTTT. The full variable domain, its missing parts supplied by reference TRBV7-2 and TRBJ2-3, is GAGVSQSPSNKVTEKGKDVELRCDPISGHTALYWYRQSLGQGLEFLIYFQGNSAPDKSGLPSDRFSAERTGGSVSTLTIQRTQQEDSAVYLCASSLTGGKDTQYFGPGTRLTVL.

This clonotype was counted at least ten times. The gene calls are TRBV5-5 and TRBJ2-2, with a tentative D call TRBD2 (6 bases). The CDR3 loop spans 16 amino acids. The V end was cut by 1 base, the J end by 0 bases, with 10 bases between. Germline CDR1 reads SGHKS; CDR2 reads YYEKEE (reference sequence). The CDR3 loop reads CASSLSGPPNTGELFF. The DNA for the CDR3 is TGTGCCAGCAGCTTGAGCGGGCCCCCGAACACCGGGGAGCTGTTTTTT.

This clonotype came up a few times. The chain links TRBV4-1 to TRBJ2-7; D is unresolved. V lost 1 base to trimming and J lost 5 bases, with 18 bases between them. CDR3 size: 16 residues. Germline assignment: CDR1 MGHRA and CDR2 YSYEKL. The CDR3 sequence is CASSQGALVRRDEQYF. The CDR3 DNA sequence: TGCGCCAGCAGCCAAGGGGCCCTGGTCCGCCGGGACGAGCAGTACTTC.

The CDR3 region is CASSTIQGSTDTQYF. The CDR3 nucleotides read TGCGCCAGCAGCACGATCCAGGGGAGCACAGATACGCAGTATTTT. V and J are TRBV4-3 and TRBJ2-3; D is possibly TRBD1 (6 bases). The CDR3 length is 15 residues. Trimming cost V 5 bases and J 0 bases, with 12 bases left between them. From germline, CDR1 is LGHNA and CDR2 YSLEER.

The V gene is TRBV4-1, the J gene TRBJ2-1, with D possibly being TRBD2 (7 bases). CDR3 length equals 14 residues. Germline V gene data show CDR1 as MGHRA and CDR2 as YSYEKL. Trimming removed 6 bases at V and 10 bases at J, with 19 bases between. In nucleotides, the CDR3 is TGCGCCAGCAGATCCCCACGAAAGGGGGGGGAGCAGTTCTTC. Encoded protein: CASRSPRKGGEQFF.

This clonotype appeared a few times. The chain combines TRBV5-1 with TRBJ2-2; 10 bases line up with TRBD1. CDR3 length equals 16 residues. The J segment lost 6 bases and the V segment lost 3 bases, leaving 8 bases of the junction unmatched. The germline gives CDR1 SGHRS, CDR2 YFSETQ. In DNA form, the CDR3 reads TGCGCCAGCAGCTCAGTGGGACAGGGGCCCGCCGGGGAGCTGTTTTTT. Translated, it gives CASSSVGQGPAGELFF.

There are a few counts of this clonotype. The chain joins TRBV30 to TRBJ1-5, with D unresolved. Between the trimmed V and J ends, which lost 1 base and 0 bases, there was a span of 16 bases. There are 17 residues in the CDR3. CDR1 is GTSNPN and CDR2 is SVGIG in the germline V gene (reference sequence). CDR3 in amino acids: CAWSAPSSGYSNQPQHF. The DNA for the CDR3 is TGTGCCTGGAGTGCTCCTTCATCTGGATATAGCAATCAGCCCCAGCATTTT.

In this sample, this clonotype turned up a few times. The V call is TRBV28, the J call TRBJ2-4; 8 positions match TRBD1. Trimming took 6 bases from V and 2 from J; bases not matched to a gene: 6. Germline V CDR1 and CDR2: MDHEN, SYDVKM. The CDR3 sequence is 15 residues long. The CDR3, as DNA: TGTGCCAGCAGATCAGGGGGCGAAACCAAAAACATTCAGTACTTC. It codes for CASRSGGETKNIQYF.

This clonotype was observed at least ten times. The gene calls are TRBV7-2 and TRBJ1-3, with D hard to call. Germline-derived CDR1 and CDR2 are SGHTA and FQGNSA. CDR3 length: 16 amino acids. V lost 1 base to trimming and J lost 0 bases, with 10 bases between them. The CDR3 DNA follows: TGTGCCAGCAGCTTAGGGACGCTATACTCTGGAAACACCATATATTTT. Residues: CASSLGTLYSGNTIYF.

In this sample, this clonotype turned up many times. The chain recombines TRBV7-9 with TRBJ2-1; maybe TRBD2 (6 bases). The CDR3 consists of 12 residues. Germline lookup yields CDR1 SEHNR and CDR2 FQNEAQ (reference sequence). The germline V and J ends were trimmed by 5 bases and 9 bases, with 11 bases remaining between them. CDR3 residues: CASSPYGGEQFF. The CDR3 region has the DNA TGTGCCAGCAGCCCCTACGGGGGTGAGCAGTTCTTC.

Worth noting for this clonotype: A read error may explain this, as a much larger clone is one base away. CDR3 in amino acids: CASRRETGNYGYTF. DNA of the CDR3: TGTGCCAGCAGACGCGAGACAGGGAACTATGGCTACACCTTC. The genes are TRBV28 and TRBJ1-2, with 7 bases matching TRBD1. In germline, CDR1 is MDHEN, CDR2 SYDVKM. The V gene end was trimmed by 6 bases and the J gene end by 2 bases; junction bases not matched to a gene: 6. The CDR3 spans 14 residues.

The rearrangement joins TRBV20-1 to TRBJ1-2; D possibly corresponds to TRBD1 (6 bases). This CDR3 spans 13 amino acids. Germline assignment: CDR1 DFQATT and CDR2 SNEGSKA (reference sequence). The V end was cut by 5 bases, the J end by 6 bases, with 16 bases between. CDR3 protein: CSAAGGASNGYTF. The CDR3 DNA reads TGCAGTGCTGCGGGGGGCGCAAGTAATGGCTACACCTTC.

At least ten counts were recorded for this clonotype. V is TRBV5-5 and J is TRBJ1-1; D might be TRBD1 (6 bases). The V gene lost 5 bases and the J gene lost 0 bases, with 20 bases spanning the gap. The CDR3 spans 17 residues. The V gene's germline CDR1 is SGHKS and CDR2 YYEKEE (reference sequence). CDR3 nucleotides: TGTGCCAGCAGGCCGGGACACCCTACGCTAATGAACACTGAAGCTTTCTTT. Translating gives CASRPGHPTLMNTEAFF.

This clonotype was detected a few times. V gene TRBV7-8 combines with J gene TRBJ1-2; TRBD1 agrees at 9 bases. This CDR3 has 12 amino acids. CDR1 SGHVS and CDR2 FQNEAQ come from the germline V gene. J was trimmed by 12 bases and V by 6 bases; bases with no gene match: 8. CDR3 loop: CASSLPGQGNTF. The CDR3 DNA follows: TGTGCCAGCAGTCTACCGGGACAGGGAAACACCTTC.

This chain links TRBV9 with TRBJ1-2, with D possibly matching TRBD1 (6 bases). Germline CDR1 and CDR2: SGDLS and YYNGEE. The CDR3 is made up of 13 amino acids. Trimming removed 4 bases from V and 7 bases from J, with 14 bases in between. DNA for the CDR3: TGTGCCAGCAGCCCCCGAGGGGGAGGTGGCTACACCTTC. Protein sequence: CASSPRGGGGYTF.

This clonotype was recorded many times. This sequence joins TRBV7-2 and TRBJ2-7, with D unresolved. There are 14 residues in the CDR3. CDR1 SGHTA and CDR2 FQGNSA come from the germline V gene. V was trimmed by 4 bases and J by 2 bases, leaving 12 bases between them. CDR3 residues: CASSSSTPPYEQYF. In DNA, the CDR3 is TGTGCCAGCAGCTCATCGACCCCCCCCTACGAGCAGTACTTC.

This clonotype was detected a few times. This chain links TRBV5-4 with TRBJ1-1; D unresolved. Germline CDR1 is SGHNT and CDR2 is YYREEE (reference sequence). The CDR3 runs 13 residues. Trimming took 6 bases from V and 2 from J, leaving 11 bases between them. The CDR3 region has the DNA TGTGCCAGCACCCGTGCCAGTAACACTGAAGCTTTCTTT. Translation gives CASTRASNTEAFF.

This clonotype was observed many times. The chain combines TRBV11-2 with TRBJ1-2, with TRBD1 matching over 8 bases. CDR3 size: 16 residues. The germline gives CDR1 SGHAT, CDR2 FQNNGV. V lost 5 bases and J lost 5; bases outside the gene matches: 13. CDR3 loop: CASSPLTGAIKYGYTF. The CDR3 coding sequence is TGTGCCAGCAGCCCCTTGACAGGGGCGATTAAGTATGGCTACACCTTC.

V gene TRBV19 combines with J gene TRBJ2-1, with D perhaps assigned TRBD1 or TRBD2 (5 bases each). This CDR3 comprises 15 residues. In germline, CDR1 is LNHDA, CDR2 SQIVND (reference sequence). Trimming shortened V by 4 bases and J by 6 bases, and 16 bases separated the two germline ends. Here the CDR3 DNA reads TGTGCCAGTAGTACCGGGACCAGGGCCGGCAATGAGCAGTTCTTC. This codes for CASSTGTRAGNEQFF. The full variable domain, rest sourced from reference TRBV19 and TRBJ2-1, is DGGITQSPKYLFRKEGQNVTLSCEQNLNHDAMYWYRQDPGQGLRLIYYSQIVNDFQKGDIAEGYSVSREKKESFPLTVTSAQKNPTAFYLCASSTGTRAGNEQFFGPGTRLTVL.

This clonotype was seen at least ten times. The DNA for the CDR3 is TGTGCCAGCAGCTTCGGACAGCCGAGCTCTGGAAACACCATATATTTT. It translates to CASSFGQPSSGNTIYF. V gene TRBV7-2 combines with J gene TRBJ1-3; possible D gene TRBD1, 6 bases. The CDR3 is made up of 16 amino acids. With 3 bases removed from V and 0 bases from J, the gap between germline ends came to 12 bases. Germline values: CDR1 SGHTA, CDR2 FQGNSA.